The following is a TCR beta chain sequence with its context. This clonotype was observed many times. Its antigen specificity is not known. Here the CDR3 omits its conserved ending phenylalanine or tryptophan, so a read error is the likely source. The limits of the CDR3 on the DNA are not certain, so only TCRdb's listed CDR3 is given. The germline V gene specifies ENHRY as CDR1 and SYGVKD as CDR2. The CDR3 has 14 residues if both end residues are counted. The sample originates from a study of spatial heterogeneity in lung cancer (dated by TCRdb to the late 2010s). Background for the entire study: The donors were approximately 70 patients from the lung TRACERx cohort who had early-stage, untreated non-small cell lung cancer. Nonsynonymous mutation counts, determined by whole-exome sequencing of tumor tissue, were related to features of the TCR repertoire. In non-small cell lung cancer, the study quantitatively compared TCR alpha and beta repertoires across several tumor regions, matched nontumor lung, and blood. In the raw uncorrected reads, each unique combination of TCR and UMI appeared more than ten times on average. Beta-chain transcripts were consistently detected in greater numbers than alpha-chain transcripts, which likely reflected higher beta-chain transcript abundance. Both alpha and beta chains were TCR-sequenced in 200 to 250 tumor regions, approximately 68 matched nontumor lung samples and some 50 PBMC samples obtained at surgery. Follow-up PBMC samples were sequenced whenever available, and the median time to follow-up was roughly two years after resection.

On the study overall, not on this receptor specifically: Only roughly 15 patients were included in comparisons of baseline and follow-up blood repertoires. Ubiquitous expanded tumor TCRs were found in blood more often at tumor resection than at routine follow-up. Confirming at a functional level the hypothesis that regional TCRs recognize regional mutations was considered to require additional single-cell paired TCR alpha and beta sequencing.

In light of the paper, this sample's time point label describes: blood at routine non-recurrence follow-up after resection. Without any cell sorting, TCR sequencing was performed on whole RNA extracted either from tumor and nontumor lung tissue or from cryopreserved PBMC samples. Only patients with enough RNA available from two or more tumor regions were chosen for TCR sequencing. Library prep was done by 5' RACE. Instrument used: NextSeq 500. In the TCR library protocol, a unique molecular identifier was attached to each TCR cDNA molecule so that PCR and sequencing errors could be corrected. Per the authors' processing: TCR identification, UMI-based error correction and CDR3 extraction were performed with Decombinator tools. TCRs above a frequency of 2 per 1,000, corresponding to the top 1% of the tumor frequency distribution, were defined as expanded. Renyi diversity was computed with the R vegan package after each repertoire had been subsampled 100 times to 5,000 TCRs. To build CDR3 similarity networks, amino acid triplet string-kernel similarity was used, and CDR3s were connected when their pairwise similarity was above 0.82. The public sequencing data were trimmed at Q25 with fastp and processed into clonotypes with MiXCR by TCRdb, which kept only in-frame beta chains. Rows matching on CDR3 protein sequence are summarized as one entry with the most common DNA and genes. The V and J calls follow TCRdb's processing rather than the paper's. The sample contains around 110,000 distinct CDR3 sequences, over 9% of them found a single time. The top ten clonotypes cover around 16% of the sample.

Sample: PBMCs, taken at follow-up. The TCR sequence derives from a male donor with early-stage non-small cell lung cancer. Recombination connected TRBV10-3 to TRBJ1-2; the table's D gene call, TRBD1, was not cross checked with the DNA. The CDR3: CAISDGPRVDSTSL.